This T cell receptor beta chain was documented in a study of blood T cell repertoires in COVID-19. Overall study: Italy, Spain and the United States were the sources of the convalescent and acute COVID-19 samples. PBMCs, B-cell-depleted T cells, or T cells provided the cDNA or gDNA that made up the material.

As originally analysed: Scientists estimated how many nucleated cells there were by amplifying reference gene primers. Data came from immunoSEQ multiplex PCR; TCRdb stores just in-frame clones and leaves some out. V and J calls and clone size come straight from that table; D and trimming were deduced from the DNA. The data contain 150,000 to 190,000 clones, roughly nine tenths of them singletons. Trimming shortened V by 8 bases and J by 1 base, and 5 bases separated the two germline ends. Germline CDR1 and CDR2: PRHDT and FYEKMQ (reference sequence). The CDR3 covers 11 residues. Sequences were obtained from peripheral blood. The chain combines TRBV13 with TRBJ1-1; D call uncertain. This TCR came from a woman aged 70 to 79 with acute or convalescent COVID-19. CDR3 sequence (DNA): TGTGCCAGCGGCAGGAACACTGAAGCTTTCTTT. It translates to CASGRNTEAFF. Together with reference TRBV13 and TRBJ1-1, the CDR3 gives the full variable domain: AAGVIQSPRHLIKEKRETATLKCYPIPRHDTVYWYQQGPGQDPQFLISFYEKMQSDKGSIPDRFSAQQFSDYHSELNMSSLELGDSALYFCASGRNTEAFFGQGTRLTVV.